The present T cell receptor (beta chain) was sequenced within a study of T cell repertoires in cytomegalovirus infection. Study overall: CMV epitopes, recently identified HLA-C-restricted and well-studied HLA-B-restricted, were used. Both CMV infection and a matching HLA type were indicated by public TCR beta signatures. Study results and caveats: Based on cumulative public TCR beta family frequency, carriers of CMV plus the relevant HLA were identified.

Note on this clonotype: Antigen: not known.

The CDR3 has 14 residues. The V gene end was trimmed by 6 bases and the J gene end by 3 bases; junction bases not matched to a gene: 5. TCRdb fed the reads into MiXCR, producing one record per CDR3 protein. The table includes some 560,000 distinct CDR3 sequences, around 40% detected once. The rearrangement links TRBV12-3 or TRBV12-4 to TRBJ2-3; TRBD2 matches at 8 bases. This clonotype was sampled from a human donor in good health (CMV status not recorded). Some clones in this sample may be carry-over from other donors' samples. This specimen was cultured PBMCs, taken from culture after CMV antigen stimulation. Here the CDR3 reads CASSGGGRTDTQYF. CDR3 nucleotides: TGTGCCAGCAGCGGGGGGGGCCGTACAGATACGCAGTATTTT.